This TCR beta chain was found in a study of T-cell memory formation after mild COVID-19. Study as a whole: TCR clustering was largely donor specific.

Sample barcodes and UMIs were carried by the TCR alpha and TCR beta cDNA libraries that 5'RACE generated with constant-segment primers. Each CDR3 protein gets one entry after TCRdb re-called the 5' RACE reads with MiXCR. Seen here are fewer than 550,000 distinct CDR3 sequences, around 20% observed once, and the top ten hold about 8.8%. V dropped 5 bases and J dropped 7 bases, with 20 bases sitting between them. There are 15 residues in the CDR3. Looked up from germline, CDR1 is SGHTA and CDR2 is FQGNSA. There are a few counts of this clonotype. Its target is not known. Study-level points and caveats: There was no confirmation that second-wave clones peaking on day 37 were SARS-CoV-2 specific. Clones that shrank (day 15 to 85) were balanced CD4/CD8, whereas later expanders leaned CD4+.

The chain joins TRBV7-2 to TRBJ1-2; maybe TRBD1 (6 bases). The source material was PBMCs or a T cell subset sorted from them (not recorded which). The origin of this receptor is an adult woman who had mild COVID-19 (a few samples of this study predate the infection). Cell type and time point are not known. The DNA for the CDR3 is TGTGCCAGCAGCCCCAACAGGGTAGGGGTTTTTGGCTACACCTTC. Amino acid sequence: CASSPNRVGVFGYTF.